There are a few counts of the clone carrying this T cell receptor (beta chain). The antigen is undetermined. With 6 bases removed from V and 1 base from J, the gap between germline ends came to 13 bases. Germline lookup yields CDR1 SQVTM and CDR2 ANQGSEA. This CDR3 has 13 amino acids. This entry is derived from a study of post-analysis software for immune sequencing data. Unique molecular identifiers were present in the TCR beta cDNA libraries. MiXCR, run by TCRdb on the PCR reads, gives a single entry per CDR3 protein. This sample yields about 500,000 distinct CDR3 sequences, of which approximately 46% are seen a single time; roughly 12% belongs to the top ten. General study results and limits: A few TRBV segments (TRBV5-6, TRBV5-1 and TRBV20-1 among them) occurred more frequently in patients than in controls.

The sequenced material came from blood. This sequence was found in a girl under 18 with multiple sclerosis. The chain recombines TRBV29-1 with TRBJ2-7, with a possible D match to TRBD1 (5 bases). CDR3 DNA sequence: TGCAGCGTACACGGTCAGGGTTCCTACGAGCAGTACTTC. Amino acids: CSVHGQGSYEQYF.